One sample yielded the 5 T cell receptor beta chains listed below, sequenced in a study of beta chain features in type 1 diabetes. Investigators reverse transcribed all isolated RNA, so they sequenced expressed TCRB transcripts. TCRdb's table, derived via immunoSEQ multiplex PCR, lists solely in-frame clones and lacks some. The table has roughly 100,000 clones, around 30% seen once. Notes on the study in general: In all four CD4+ subsets, TCRB CDR3 length was significantly, moderately reduced in type 1 diabetes.

The antigens for these receptors are not known. The sequencing sample was made of central memory CD4+ T cells from blood. The receptors derive from a young woman with type 1 diabetes.

This clone was seen a handful of times. The CDR3 is CASSSGQFDLSYGYTF. The CDR3 DNA reads TGTGCCAGCAGCTCGGGACAGTTCGACCTATCCTATGGCTACACCTTC. The chain has TRBV7-2 and TRBJ1-2; 7 bases line up with TRBD1. J was trimmed by 4 bases and V by 4 bases; bases with no gene match: 12. Germline V lookup: CDR1 SGHTA, CDR2 FQGNSA. The CDR3 runs 16 residues.

The chain links TRBV30 to TRBJ1-1, with D possibly matching TRBD1 (6 bases). V shed 2 bases and J shed 1 base, with 17 bases lying between them. The CDR3 contains 16 residues. The germline gives CDR1 GTSNPN, CDR2 SVGIG (reference sequence). Written as DNA, the CDR3 is TGTGCCTGGAGTTTCGTCCGGGGAGGGGGGAACACTGAAGCTTTCTTT. Translation gives CAWSFVRGGGNTEAFF.

The sample holds a few counts of this clone. This chain links TRBV30 with TRBJ2-3, with 8 bases matching TRBD1. The CDR3 sequence is 13 residues long. CDR1 and CDR2 from the germline V gene are GTSNPN and SVGIG (reference sequence). Trimming cost V 3 bases and J 6 bases; bases outside gene matches: 5. CDR3 coding DNA: TGTGCCTGGAGCCGGGACAGGAGGGATACGCAGTATTTT. Translating gives CAWSRDRRDTQYF. Full variable domain (outside the CDR3, taken from reference TRBV30 and TRBJ2-3): SQTIHQWPATLVQPVGSPLSLECTVEGTSNPNLYWYRQAAGRGLQLLFYSVGIGQISSEVPQNLSASRPQDRQFILSSKKLLLSDSGFYLCAWSRDRRDTQYFGPGTRLTVL.

The V gene is TRBV7-2, the J gene TRBJ2-5; 8 bases are shared with TRBD2. Germline CDR1 and CDR2: SGHTA and FQGNSA. J was trimmed by 1 base and V by 5 bases; bases with no gene match: 6. This CDR3 has 15 residues. The CDR3 loop reads CASSPGGALQETQYF. CDR3 DNA sequence: TGTGCCAGCAGCCCGGGGGGGGCTCTCCAAGAGACCCAGTACTTC.

The chain carries TRBV5-1 and TRBJ1-1, with 8 bases lining up with TRBD1. Unmatched junction bases numbered 6, after V lost 3 bases and J lost 5 bases. The CDR3 is 14 amino acids. CDR1 is SGHRS, CDR2 YFSETQ, per germline. The CDR3 region has the DNA TGCGCCAGCAGCTCAGGGGGCGCGAGGACTGAAGCTTTCTTT. Translation: CASSSGGARTEAFF.